This passage covers 25 T cell receptor beta chains from one sample sequenced in a study of OX40 agonist ivuxolimab in advanced cancers. Assay: immunoSEQ multiplex PCR; the TCRdb copy retains only in-frame clones and omits some. Found here are some 33,000 clones, approximately 80% of them singletons; the top ten hold about a fifth. The source was CD4+ or CD8+ T cells sorted from blood, collected in a trial of the OX40 agonist ivuxolimab. The origin of the receptors is an adult with an advanced solid tumor such as melanoma, head and neck, liver or kidney cancer.

The chain couples TRBV28 to TRBJ1-6; unclear D gene. This CDR3 spans 15 amino acids. Germline values: CDR1 MDHEN, CDR2 SYDVKM. The V gene lost 3 bases and the J gene lost 0 bases, with 6 bases spanning the gap. In DNA, the CDR3 is TGTGCCAGCAGTTTGGGGAGCTCCTATAATTCACCCCTCCACTTT. It yields the protein CASSLGSSYNSPLHF.

The CDR3 nucleotides read TGTGCCAGCAGTTATCAACCCCCAGGACTGAACCGTAGCAATCAGCCCCAGCATTTT. Its protein is CASSYQPPGLNRSNQPQHF. The chain uses TRBV28 and TRBJ1-5, with D unresolved. The CDR3 is made up of 19 amino acids. With 4 bases removed from V and 0 bases from J, the gap between germline ends came to 22 bases. CDR1 MDHEN and CDR2 SYDVKM come from the germline V gene. The entire variable domain, with the rest obtained from reference TRBV28 and TRBJ1-5, is as follows: DVKVTQSSRYLVKRTGEKVFLECVQDMDHENMFWYRQDPGLGLRLIYFSYDVKMKEKGDIPEGYSVSREKKERFSLILESASTNQTSMYLCASSYQPPGLNRSNQPQHFGDGTRLSIL.

The rearrangement uses TRBV28 and TRBJ2-4; TRBD1 aligns across 8 bases. The CDR3 consists of 14 residues. The V segment lost 3 bases and the J segment 5 bases; nucleotides outside the gene matches: 3. Germline V gene data show CDR1 as MDHEN and CDR2 as SYDVKM. CDR3 in amino acids: CASSFQGAENIQYF. The CDR3 DNA reads as TGTGCCAGCAGTTTCCAGGGGGCCGAAAACATTCAGTACTTC.

This clone was recorded once. V and J are TRBV7-9 and TRBJ1-6; tentatively, D is TRBD1 (6 bases). Germline V gives CDR1 SEHNR, CDR2 FQNEAQ (reference sequence). The CDR3 extends over 16 amino acids. Trimming took 2 bases from V and 13 from J, leaving 21 bases between them. CDR3 protein: CASSLRLRGGQSPLHF. CDR3 coding DNA: TGTGCCAGCAGCTTACGTCTGCGCGGGGGGCAGTCGCCCCTCCACTTT.

V usage is TRBV9 and J usage is TRBJ2-1, with 10 bases matching TRBD2. Germline CDR1 is SGDLS and CDR2 is YYNGEE. V lost 3 bases to trimming and J lost 6 bases; unmatched junction nucleotides: 12. The CDR3 sequence is 17 residues long. The CDR3 spells CASSANSALAGANEQFF. CDR3 bases: TGTGCCAGCAGCGCAAATTCGGCGCTAGCGGGAGCCAATGAGCAGTTCTTC.

The rearrangement joins TRBV21-1 to TRBJ2-1; whether TRBD1, the table's D call, matches the DNA was not checked. TRBV21-1 is labeled a pseudogene. The CDR3 sequence is 17 residues long. The CDR3 loop reads CASSKDLRQSNANEQFF. The CDR3 region has the DNA TGTGCCAGCAGCAAAGATCTCCGACAGTCCAACGCCAATGAGCAGTTCTTC.

The rearrangement joins TRBV6-6 to TRBJ2-3; D remains unclear. Trimming pared 7 bases from V and 0 bases from J, leaving 11 bases between. Germline V gene data show CDR1 as MNHNY and CDR2 as SVGAGI (reference sequence). The CDR3 covers 14 residues. The CDR3, as DNA: TGTGCCAGCACTCTGGGCCTTAGCACAGATACGCAGTATTTT. Protein product: CASTLGLSTDTQYF.

This clone was seen a single time. The chain couples TRBV27 to TRBJ2-2; 10 bases align to TRBD1. The V gene end was trimmed by 9 bases and the J gene end by 7 bases; junction bases not matched to a gene: 8. Germline CDR1 MNHEY, CDR2 SMNVEV (reference sequence). The CDR3 loop spans 14 amino acids. The CDR3: CASRRTGGNGELFF. CDR3 DNA: TGTGCCAGTAGACGGACAGGGGGGAACGGGGAGCTGTTTTTT.

The chain recombines TRBV19 with TRBJ2-7; 10 nucleotides match TRBD1. Germline-derived CDR1 and CDR2 are LNHDA and SQIVND (reference sequence). The junction had 7 bases not matched to a gene; V was cut back by 7 bases and J by 7 bases. This CDR3 has 13 residues. The DNA of the CDR3 is TGTGCCAGTAAAGGGACAGGGGCAGGGGAGCAGTACTTC. Its translation is CASKGTGAGEQYF.

This clone was counted once. The V call is TRBV4-1, the J call TRBJ2-5, with D uncertain. Germline lookup yields CDR1 MGHRA and CDR2 YSYEKL. V dropped 1 base and J dropped 1 base, with 13 bases sitting between them. The CDR3 sequence is 16 residues long. The chain's CDR3 is CASSQGAFPGQETQYF. In DNA form, the CDR3 reads TGCGCCAGCAGCCAAGGGGCTTTCCCGGGCCAAGAGACCCAGTACTTC.

As regards this clone: At one end the junction does not follow the germline gene, possibly because of a read error. The chain joins TRBV7-7 to TRBJ2-1; 8 bases agree with TRBD1. The germline V gene has CDR1 SSHAT and CDR2 FNYEAQ (reference sequence). There are 15 residues in the CDR3. The CDR3, as DNA: TGTGCTAGCAGCTTCGGACAGGGCTCCTACAATGAGCAGTTCTTC. Amino acid sequence: CASSFGQGSYNEQFF.

This clone was picked up one time. As DNA, the CDR3 is TGTGCCAGCAGGGCAGGGAATCAGCCCCAGCATTTT. Protein sequence: CASRAGNQPQHF. This chain uses TRBV6-5 with TRBJ1-5; D may be TRBD1 (5 bases). V dropped 6 bases and J dropped 4 bases, with 7 bases sitting between them. This CDR3 is built from 12 residues. Germline V gene lookup returns CDR1 MNHEY and CDR2 SVGAGI.

The chain employs TRBV5-1 and TRBJ2-2, with D possibly matching TRBD1 (6 bases). The CDR3 length is 17 residues. The germline V gene has CDR1 SGHRS and CDR2 YFSETQ. V lost 1 base, J lost 3 bases, and 16 bases lay in between. Here the CDR3 DNA reads TGCGCCAGCAGCTTGCCCCCCTCGGGACACGACACCGGGGAGCTGTTTTTT. It specifies CASSLPPSGHDTGELFF.

V gene TRBV5-1 combines with J gene TRBJ1-2; D may be TRBD1 (6 bases). This CDR3 comprises 15 residues. Trimming stripped 0 bases from V and 5 bases from J, with 14 bases between. CDR1 is SGHRS, CDR2 YFSETQ, per germline. Written as DNA, the CDR3 is TGCGCCAGCAGCTTGGAAGTGGGGGCAGCTTATGGCTACACCTTC. Its translation: CASSLEVGAAYGYTF.

The chain uses TRBV23-1 and TRBJ2-5, with 11 bases lining up with TRBD2. TRBV23-1 is placed among ORFs of uncertain function. The CDR3 has 16 amino acids. Germline trimming cut 4 bases from V and 11 bases from J; bases unmatched to any gene: 15. The CDR3, as DNA: TGCGCCAGCAGTCTCCGTCTAGCGGGAGGACTTTGGGGGCAGTACTTC. Amino acids: CASSLRLAGGLWGQYF.

This clone was counted between two and nine times. V and J are TRBV5-1 and TRBJ2-3; 8 positions match TRBD1. V was pared by 7 bases and J by 2 bases, with 15 bases of the junction left unmatched. In germline, CDR1 is SGHRS, CDR2 YFSETQ. The CDR3 consists of 17 residues. The DNA of the CDR3 is TGCGCCAGCTTTCGGCAGGGGGCGATGGGCAACACAGATACGCAGTATTTT. Its translation: CASFRQGAMGNTDTQYF.

The V and J genes are TRBV11-2 and TRBJ2-5, with 8 bases that match TRBD2. V gave up 4 bases and J gave up 4 bases; unmatched junction bases: 5. Looked up from germline, CDR1 is SGHAT and CDR2 is FQNNGV. The CDR3 totals 14 residues. The CDR3 DNA reads as TGTGCCAGCAGCTCCGGAACTAGCGGAGAGACCCAGTACTTC. It encodes CASSSGTSGETQYF.

The V and J genes are TRBV4-2 and TRBJ1-2; TRBD1 aligns across 8 bases. V dropped 4 bases and J dropped 7; count of bases not matched to a gene: 17. CDR1 and CDR2 (germline): LGHNA, YNFKEQ. The length of the CDR3 is 17 residues. The CDR3 nucleotides are TGTGCCAGCAGCCCAGTAAACTTTGACGACAGGGGCGGTGGCTACACCTTC. Translating gives CASSPVNFDDRGGGYTF.

The CDR3 DNA sequence: TGTGCCAGCAGCCGACAGGAGGGCACTAATGAAAAACTGTTTTTT. It yields the protein CASSRQEGTNEKLFF. V and J are TRBV7-9 and TRBJ1-4, with TRBD1 as a possible D gene (6 bases). CDR1 SEHNR and CDR2 FQNEAQ come from the germline V gene (reference sequence). V lost 5 bases to trimming and J lost 2 bases, with 12 bases between them. The CDR3 runs 15 residues.

The rearrangement joins TRBV20-1 to TRBJ2-5, with D hard to call. Between the trimmed V and J ends, which lost 6 bases and 9 bases, there was a span of 11 bases. Germline V CDR1 and CDR2: DFQATT, SNEGSKA (reference sequence). There are 10 residues in the CDR3. This CDR3 reads CSARLKAQYF. The CDR3 DNA is TGCAGTGCGAGACTCAAGGCCCAGTACTTC.

This clone was observed once. The V and J genes are TRBV18 and TRBJ2-4, with no clear D. Germline loops: CDR1 KGHSH, CDR2 LQKENI. Trimming took 1 base from V and 3 from J, leaving 10 bases between them. The CDR3 contains 15 residues. DNA for the CDR3: TGTGCCAGCTCACCACGTCAAGGCCTCAAAAACATTCAGTACTTC. It translates to CASSPRQGLKNIQYF.

This chain connects TRBV21-1 to TRBJ2-1; TRBD2, the D gene given by the table, was not confirmed from the DNA. TRBV21-1 is a pseudogene. CDR3 length: 19 residues. Here the CDR3 reads CASSKEDSGSHRSYNEQFF. The CDR3 DNA reads TGTGCCAGCAGCAAAGAGGATAGCGGGAGCCACCGGTCCTACAATGAGCAGTTCTTC.

This clone occurred once. This chain links TRBV7-2 with TRBJ2-3; D not certain. Trimming cost V 5 bases and J 0 bases, with 6 bases left between them. The CDR3 length is 13 residues. The germline V gene encodes CDR1 SGHTA and CDR2 FQGNSA. This chain's CDR3 is CASSAPSTDTQYF. In DNA, the CDR3 is TGTGCCAGCAGCGCCCCTAGCACAGATACGCAGTATTTT.

This chain's CDR3 is CASSSAMGRQPQHF. DNA of the CDR3: TGTGCCAGCAGTTCGGCTATGGGAAGACAGCCCCAGCATTTT. The chain uses TRBV28 and TRBJ1-5, with D uncertain. V lost 4 bases and J lost 7, with 14 bases in between. From germline, CDR1 is MDHEN and CDR2 SYDVKM. The CDR3 is 14 residues long.

This clone was seen only once. The chain joins TRBV6-4 to TRBJ2-6, with D perhaps TRBD1 (6 bases). The V gene lost 3 bases and the J gene lost 2 bases, with 8 bases spanning the gap. The germline V gene has CDR1 MRHNA and CDR2 SNTAGT. There are 15 residues in the CDR3. DNA for the CDR3: TGTGCCAGCAGTGAAAACAGGGCTGGGGCCAACGTCCTGACTTTC. Its protein is CASSENRAGANVLTF.